This T cell receptor beta chain was sequenced during a study of cytomegalovirus exposure and HLA in healthy donors (dated by TCRdb to about 2017). As for the study more broadly: In an earlier analysis of several hundred of the donors, roughly 300 Gb of sequence data and some 120 million unique TCR beta sequences from about 190 million T cells were reported. Besides the first cohort of approximately 710 subjects, a separate validation cohort made up of 120 different subjects was used. On average, roughly 200,000 unique TCR beta nucleotide sequences were sequenced per donor among a few hundred genotyped donors of the cohort, with roughly 19% of those sequences being non-productive. Donor age, sex, ethnicity and CMV serostatus were collected together with the repertoire data. Genome-wide SNP genotypes for about 55% of the roughly 670 donors were used in a later genetic analysis, which treated that subset as a discovery cohort. In a later analysis, previously published TCR beta repertoires from 666 donors were re-analyzed and high-resolution HLA genotyping was added so that TCR occurrence patterns could be studied. Every discovery cohort repertoire had been produced on one sequencing platform. An earlier analysis of 587 of the donors used high-throughput TCR beta sequencing to judge whether each TCR beta V gene segment behaved as functional or pseudogenic. To predict cytomegalovirus infection status, the study brought together high-throughput TCR immunosequencing, statistical association of individual TCRs with disease status, and machine learning. The genetic ancestry cluster associated with self-reported Caucasian donors included over 80% of the 398 genotyped donors. The later analysis used no new phenotypic data to find candidate immune exposures, relying instead on TCR beta sequences and their occurrence across donors. The study used immunosequencing to profile the T cell repertoires of under 700 subjects and linked those repertoires to cytomegalovirus serostatus. The number of typed donors differed by locus: roughly 620-630 for A, B, C, DRB1 and DQB1; 522 for DQA1; about 600 for DPA1; and 450 to 480 for DPB1. An early release that covered around 590 HLA-typed donors contained approximately 300 gigabases of sequencing data and 80 million or so unique TCR sequences. Class I and class II HLA loci were covered by the typing at four-digit resolution. Roughly 5 DR-DQ haplotypes were handled as single units for association and clustering because linkage in the cohort was strong. The study aimed to test whether cataloging public T cell receptors could reveal signatures of past pathogen exposure. What the study reported, not specific to this receptor: In a later analysis, most CMV-associated TCR beta chains were found to appear HLA-restricted, with HLA associations seemingly driven largely by CMV exposure. Strong co-occurrence of HLA alleles, especially DR and DQ, made assigning TCR associations to individual alleles difficult. The only immune exposure information available for the cohort was CMV serostatus. A later analysis found that TCR association rates varied across HLA loci, with DRB1 alleles showing the most associated TCRs and HLA-C alleles the fewest. A later analysis associated 16,951 TCR beta sequences with specific HLA alleles at a false discovery rate of 0.05. A cluster of highly shared sequence variants was judged likely to represent a technical artifact of the sequencing pipeline. In an earlier analysis of a few hundred of the donors, most TCR beta V segments were observed in productive rearrangements about 87% or about 30% of the time, broadly matching IMGT annotations. Compared with equally common non-associated chains, HLA-associated TCR beta chains in a later analysis were more clonally expanded and had lower generation probabilities. Because counts were too low, around 17 rarely observed V segments, including chromosome 9 orphons, were left out of the earlier analysis of a few hundred of the donors. The authors suggested that the approach could potentially be generalized to other disease states and immunological phenotypes. The presence/absence analyses assumed that sequencing depth was roughly uniform across donors, and that assumption may not be true. Several of the top co-occurrence clusters appeared to be linked to parvovirus B19, influenza, CMV and Epstein-Barr virus, according to a later analysis. Most TCR sequences were seen in very few donors, while some public TCRs were found in many individuals. A further reported finding was that TCR beta sequences accurately predicted the HLA-A and HLA-B alleles for most subjects in the first cohort. A later genetic analysis reported fewer N-insertions in productive TCRs among donors in an Asian-associated ancestry cluster than the roughly 640-donor mean. Some IMGT-functional V segments, including TRBV6-2 and TRBV6-3, could not be told apart with the 87-base-pair reads, so those segments were excluded. In the study, some 180 TCR beta chains were listed as associated with cytomegalovirus. In a later genetic analysis, a missense DCLRE1C variant was associated with V-gene and J-gene trimming of TCR beta chains, and the association was replicated in an independent cohort. This cohort had only TCR beta chains sequenced, and the lack of alpha or paired-chain data limited which features could be detected. A few of the identified cytomegalovirus-associated TCR beta chains were confirmed in vitro to be specific for cytomegalovirus antigens. The classifier was reported to diagnose cytomegalovirus status with high specificity and sensitivity in both the original cohort and the validation cohort. Because HLA typing was unavailable for some donors at each locus, only the typed subset was used in association tests. Linkage disequilibrium might explain the correlated functional status among segregating V segments, but an unknown experimental factor could not be ruled out.

The library came from the immunoSEQ multiplex PCR assay. For the multiplex PCR, a mixture combining 60 forward primers for TCR Vbeta segments and 13 reverse primers for TCR Jbeta segments was used. Amplification of the CDR3 region of rearranged TCR beta genes was performed with a multiplex PCR assay on genomic DNA. On the Illumina HiSeq System, the amplified TCR beta libraries were sequenced as 87-base-pair reads. Under the source paper's analysis protocol: A later analysis tallied 75 million to 95 million unique TCR beta chains across the 650 to 750 repertoires, and approximately 12 million of those chains were shared by two or more donors. A nearest-neighbor algorithm error-corrected the raw reads and collapsed the reads into unique sequences, merging closely related sequences to remove PCR and sequencing errors. To assign V, D and J gene segments, CDR3 sequences were aligned to IMGT reference sequences. For a sequence to be retained, a match of at least six nucleotides was required to both a V gene segment and a J gene segment. Rearrangements were called productive when the CDR3 lacked stop codons and stayed in frame with V and J; all others were non-productive. CDR3 was defined according to IMGT convention as the region running from the second conserved V-encoded cysteine to the conserved J-encoded phenylalanine. The earlier analysis of 587 of the donors excluded sequences that lacked an unambiguous match to a single V gene segment. An earlier analysis of a few hundred of the donors classified V segments as functional when productive rearrangements were above 56.7% and as segregating when the standard deviation between donors was above 5%. A statistical classification framework was developed to diagnose cytomegalovirus status using the catalog of TCR beta chain sequences. In a later analysis, TCR nucleotide sequences were compared against IMGT/GENE-DB human TR gene sequences so that V and J genes could be assigned. Using the TCRdist pipeline, a later analysis assigned CDR3 sequences along with most-parsimonious VDJ recombination scenarios. In a later analysis, every TCR beta chain was defined by the combination of its CDR3 amino acid sequence and its V-gene family, and reads without a unique V-gene family were dropped. As a way to deal with suspected cross-contamination and a sequencing artifact, a later analysis dropped 450 to 700 nucleotide sequences that were highly shared and had low generation probability. A later analysis calculated a clonal expansion index for each public chain from normalized within-repertoire ranks of inferred template counts. In a later analysis, generation probabilities were computed using a VDJ recombination model fitted to out-of-frame rearrangements, and the results were checked against IGoR. In a later analysis, hypergeometric tests were used to score TCR-TCR, TCR-HLA and TCR-CMV co-occurrence, with a repertoire-size bias correction applied to TCR pairs. A later analysis estimated false discovery rates by permuting HLA or CMV assignments 20 times. In a later analysis, co-occurring TCRs were grouped with DBSCAN, and TCRdist sequence similarity was added when clustering was performed within HLA-allele-positive subsets. Repertoires with fewer than 30,000 or more than 120,000 public chains, plus five repertoires with anomalous nucleotide sharing, were excluded from co-occurrence clustering. What TCRdb holds here is the immuneACCESS table cut down to in-frame rearrangements. Part of the clones is not present; checked against another copy, under half of the missing clones reflect an unresolved V gene, and the others are unexplained. The DNA was the basis for D and trimming; V, J and clone size are from that table. The sample table shows over 30,000 clones, and more than 80% are seen once. The ten biggest clones cover roughly 10% of the sample.

As to this clone: What antigen it recognizes has not been identified. Base qualities are missing; no much larger clone stands one base away.

At the junction V is shortened by 8 bases and J by 5 bases, with 19 bases in between. CDR3 length: 15 amino acids, cysteine to phenylalanine. The DNA shown is the 45-base CDR3, in frame from base 1. Via the germline V gene, CDR1 is MDHEN and CDR2 SYDVKM. The cohort comprised 550 to 700 healthy bone marrow donors. At the time of sampling, every cohort member was nominally healthy, though immune exposures that went unrecorded were likely present. The donor was CMV seropositive and belonged to the group of 250 to 300 seropositive cohort members. Each donor provided a peripheral blood sample, and peripheral blood mononuclear cells were used for TCR beta sequencing. The Qiagen DNeasy Blood Extraction Kit was used to extract genomic DNA from the blood cell samples.

The sample was PBMCs. This receptor was identified in a woman in her 40s in good health and CMV-seropositive. The rearrangement combines TRBV28 with TRBJ1-5, with a tentative D gene TRBD1 over 6 matching bases. The CDR3 amino acid sequence is: CASGTGGLGDQPQHF. The bases read TGTGCCAGCGGAACCGGGGGGCTAGGGGATCAGCCCCAGCATTTT.